These 24 T cell receptor beta chains were sequenced from one sample in a study of CD8+CD57+ T cells in acquired aplastic anemia. The template for TCR beta VDJ and CDR3 sequence profiling was genomic DNA. TCRdb reprocessed the reads via MiXCR and lists one record per CDR3 protein. Seen here are 250,000 to 300,000 distinct CDR3 sequences, 50% to 70% observed once, and the top ten hold less than 10%. Source material: sorted CD4+, CD8+, or CD8+CD57+ T cells (not recorded which) from PBMCs. The origin of the receptors is a human donor with severe aplastic anemia or a healthy control (not recorded which).

The rearrangement joins TRBV5-6 to TRBJ1-4; D gene ambiguous. The germline V gene has CDR1 SGHDT and CDR2 YYEEEE. CDR3 size: 16 residues. Trimming took 4 bases from V and 2 from J, leaving 15 bases between them. The CDR3 loop reads CASSIDGVRTNEKLFF. The CDR3 DNA reads TGTGCCAGCAGCATAGATGGGGTTAGGACTAATGAAAAACTGTTTTTT.

The DNA for the CDR3 is TGTGCCAGCGGACCCGGGACTCACACTGAAGCTTTCTTT. Amino acid sequence: CASGPGTHTEAFF. This chain links TRBV2 with TRBJ1-1, with D perhaps matching TRBD1 (5 bases). The V gene lost 8 bases and the J gene lost 3 bases, with 13 bases spanning the gap. CDR3 length: 13 amino acids. Germline CDR1 and CDR2: SNHLY and FYNNEI.

V gene TRBV7-6 combines with J gene TRBJ2-7; TRBD1 matches at 8 bases. This CDR3 is built from 16 residues. Germline assignment: CDR1 SGHVS and CDR2 FNYEAQ. After removal of 5 bases from V and 2 bases from J, the junction contained 11 bases not matched to a gene. CDR3 nucleotides: TGTGCCAGCAGCCTCCTGACAGGGGCCAACACCTACGAGCAGTACTTC. Its translation is CASSLLTGANTYEQYF.

This rearrangement joins TRBV7-9 to TRBJ1-2; D uncertain. The CDR3 runs 14 residues. Trimming took 4 bases from V and 8 from J, leaving 17 bases between them. Germline-derived CDR1 and CDR2 are SEHNR and FQNEAQ (reference sequence). In nucleotides, the CDR3 is TGTGCCAGCAGCTCCCCTCGGTTCGGTCTCGGCTACACCTTC. It specifies CASSSPRFGLGYTF.

This clonotype was detected only a few times. The rearrangement links TRBV20-1 to TRBJ2-1; 13 bases fit TRBD2. The length of the CDR3 is 16 residues. Trimming at V came to 6 bases and at J to 4 bases, leaving 9 bases not matched to a gene. CDR1 is DFQATT, CDR2 SNEGSKA, per germline (reference sequence). Here the CDR3 DNA reads TGCAGTGCAACGGGACTAGCGGGACCTGCGTACAATGAGCAGTTCTTC. Protein sequence: CSATGLAGPAYNEQFF.

This clonotype was counted only a few times. V is TRBV2 and J is TRBJ2-5, with D perhaps matching TRBD1 or TRBD2 (5 bases each). This CDR3 region has 12 residues. V lost 4 bases and J lost 3, with 6 bases in between. Per germline, CDR1 SNHLY and CDR2 FYNNEI. CDR3 region: CASSGGKETQYF. The CDR3 DNA sequence: TGTGCCAGCAGTGGGGGGAAAGAGACCCAGTACTTC.

This clonotype was seen repeatedly, ten times or more. V usage is TRBV6-2 or TRBV6-3 and J usage is TRBJ2-7, with a possible D match to TRBD2 (6 bases). V dropped 11 bases and J dropped 7 bases, with 15 bases sitting between them. The CDR3 runs 11 residues. Germline V gives CDR1 MNHEY, CDR2 SVGEGT. In DNA form, the CDR3 reads TGTGCCGGGGGGTCGGTGGGGGAGCAGTACTTC. Its translation: CAGGSVGEQYF.

The chain carries TRBV2 and TRBJ2-5; unclear D gene. The J call may be incorrect, as the DNA end agrees better with TRBJ2-7. There are 13 residues in the CDR3. Germline V lookup: CDR1 SNHLY, CDR2 FYNNEI. The CDR3 DNA reads TGTGCCAGCAGTTGGACCAGCGCCTACGAGCAGTACTTC. It specifies CASSWTSAYEQYF.

The gene calls are TRBV15 and TRBJ1-1, with a possible D match to TRBD1 (5 bases). The CDR3 extends over 14 amino acids. Trimming left V 1 base short and J 3 bases short, with 9 bases between. Germline V lookup: CDR1 LNHNV, CDR2 YYDKDF (reference sequence). In DNA, the CDR3 is TGTGCCACCAGCAGAGGGACGGGGGACACTGAAGCTTTCTTT. Translation gives CATSRGTGDTEAFF.

This chain joins TRBV10-3 and TRBJ1-1; a possible D gene is TRBD1 (5 bases). The CDR3 runs to 16 residues. Trimming pared 3 bases from V and 2 bases from J, leaving 16 bases between. Germline CDR1 reads ENHRY; CDR2 reads SYGVKD. Here the CDR3 reads CAISETGSSGNTEAFF. The CDR3 DNA reads TGTGCCATCAGTGAAACAGGAAGCTCTGGAAACACTGAAGCTTTCTTT.

This clonotype has only one observation. The chain couples TRBV5-1 to TRBJ1-4; tentatively, D is TRBD1 (5 bases). Germline CDR1 and CDR2: SGHRS and YFSETQ. The V end lost 4 bases, the J end lost 7 bases, and 11 bases lay between the germline ends. The CDR3 is 13 residues long. CDR3 in DNA: TGCGCCAGCAGCCCTGCCGGGGGTGAAAAACTGTTTTTT. Its translation: CASSPAGGEKLFF.

This clonotype was counted a few times. The rearrangement uses TRBV29-1 and TRBJ1-1, with D perhaps matching TRBD1 (5 bases). V was clipped by 6 bases and J by 3 bases, with 17 bases between them. CDR1 and CDR2 (germline): SQVTM, ANQGSEA. The CDR3 spans 14 residues. CDR3 DNA sequence: TGCAGCGTCACCGGGGGTACTATCGACACTGAAGCTTTCTTT. The encoded protein is CSVTGGTIDTEAFF.

This clonotype was seen ten or more times. This chain uses TRBV10-2 with TRBJ1-5; D call uncertain. The V gene's germline CDR1 is WSHSY and CDR2 SAAADI. V was cut by 2 bases and J by 6 bases, with 5 bases left in between. The CDR3 contains 12 residues. Here the CDR3 DNA reads TGCGCCAGCAGTGAGCTGTCTCAGCCCCAGCATTTT. Translation gives CASSELSQPQHF.

A note on this clonotype: A junction boundary mismatches the germline segment, possibly from a read error. The chain couples TRBV6-1 to TRBJ2-3; 8 bases are a match to TRBD2. Germline V gene data show CDR1 as MNHNS and CDR2 as SASEGT. This CDR3 spans 14 amino acids. The CDR3 loop reads CAISDGLAGDTQYF. The CDR3 DNA is TGTGCCATCAGTGATGGACTAGCCGGAGATACGCAGTATTTT.

Points on this clonotype: Lacking the conserved final phenylalanine or tryptophan, this CDR3 likely reflects a read error. Because the CDR3's place on the DNA is in doubt, the DNA is left out and the CDR3 is given as listed by TCRdb. This chain connects TRBV20-1 to TRBJ2-5. CDR1 and CDR2 (germline): DFQATT, SNEGSKA (reference sequence). The CDR3 extends over 9 residues, inclusive of both ends. The CDR3 loop is CSARPELTL.

This clonotype is a singleton in its sample. The missing conserved phenylalanine or tryptophan at the end of this CDR3 makes a read error likely. The chain recombines TRBV7-8 with TRBJ2-7, with TRBD1 matching 9 bases. This CDR3 spans 13 amino acids. Germline assignment: CDR1 SGHVS and CDR2 FQNEAQ. Written as DNA, the CDR3 is TGTGCCAGCAGCCGGGACAGGGCCTACGGGCAGTACCTC. The encoded protein is CASSRDRAYGQYL.

This clonotype was seen at least ten times. The chain recombines TRBV20-1 with TRBJ1-6; 7 positions agree with TRBD1. V shed 6 bases and J 7 bases; nucleotides not matched to a gene: 6. The CDR3 is made up of 13 amino acids. Germline values: CDR1 DFQATT, CDR2 SNEGSKA (reference sequence). For the CDR3, the DNA is TGCAGTGCGGCCCGGGACAGAAATTCACCCCTCCACTTT. Translated: CSAARDRNSPLHF.

The J gene is TRBJ2-7, the V gene TRBV6-1, with D unresolved. The CDR3 contains 13 residues. V lost 6 bases, J lost 2 bases, and 11 bases lay in between. CDR1 is MNHNS, CDR2 SASEGT, per germline. CDR3 nucleotides: TGTGCCAGCAGCCCACGGCATACCTACGAGCAGTACTTC. The encoded protein is CASSPRHTYEQYF.

The chain combines TRBV5-5 with TRBJ2-7; D perhaps matches TRBD2 (6 bases). This CDR3 is 12 amino acids long. CDR1 is SGHKS, CDR2 YYEKEE, per germline (reference sequence). The germline V and J ends were trimmed by 4 bases and 6 bases, with 11 bases remaining between them. The CDR3 coding sequence is TGTGCCAGCAGCCCGGAGGGGCTCGAGCAGTACTTC. Its translation: CASSPEGLEQYF.

J is TRBJ1-5 and V is TRBV9; D call uncertain. Germline CDR1 reads SGDLS; CDR2 reads YYNGEE. V was trimmed by 0 bases and J by 0 bases, leaving 7 bases between them. The CDR3 runs 15 residues. CDR3 protein: CASSVGLSSNQPQHF. CDR3 bases: TGTGCCAGCAGCGTAGGCTTGTCTAGCAATCAGCCCCAGCATTTT.

The chain is built from TRBV20-1 and TRBJ2-5, with TRBD2 identical over 8 bases. CDR3 length: 10 residues. Germline values: CDR1 DFQATT, CDR2 SNEGSKA (reference sequence). CDR3 nucleotides: TGCAGCAACTCAGCGGGGGCCCAGTACTTC. Its translation is CSNSAGAQYF.

The V call is TRBV15, the J call TRBJ1-4; no reliable D call. Germline lookup yields CDR1 LNHNV and CDR2 YYDKDF (reference sequence). Deletions cut 2 bases from V and 3 bases from J, with 13 bases between. This CDR3 has 16 residues. CDR3 protein: CATSRHSYGANEKLFF. Written as DNA, the CDR3 is TGTGCCACCAGCAGACACTCTTATGGGGCTAATGAAAAACTGTTTTTT.

This sequence joins TRBV7-2 and TRBJ2-2, with 7 nucleotides matching TRBD2. V lost 0 bases to trimming and J lost 9 bases; unmatched junction nucleotides: 4. The CDR3 has 14 residues. The germline CDR1 and CDR2 sequences are SGHTA and FQGNSA. The CDR3 loop is CASSLAGGTRELFF. CDR3 nucleotide sequence: TGTGCCAGCAGCTTAGCCGGGGGGACCAGGGAGCTGTTTTTT.

This clonotype appeared a few times. V is TRBV20-1 and J is TRBJ2-7; D might be TRBD2 (7 bases). This CDR3 region has 15 residues. With 3 bases removed from V and 3 bases from J, the gap between germline ends came to 18 bases. Per germline, CDR1 DFQATT and CDR2 SNEGSKA (reference sequence). The CDR3 sequence is CSASPDRREGYEQYF. The CDR3 nucleotides are TGCAGTGCTAGCCCTGACAGGAGGGAGGGCTACGAGCAGTACTTC.